These 20 T cell receptor beta chains share one sample of origin, sequenced in a study of T cells in Graves' hyperthyroidism and ophthalmopathy. What was amplified from RNA transcripts were TCR beta CDR3 regions. The TCR CDR3 was amplified in a first-round RT-PCR using the HTBI primer set. TCRdb reprocessed the multiplex PCR reads with MiXCR, giving one entry per CDR3 protein. The sample lists about 300,000 distinct CDR3 sequences; approximately 15% were seen once. The sample comprised blood. The receptors stem from a man aged 25 to 40 with Graves' hyperthyroidism.

The chain recombines TRBV18 with TRBJ2-5, with 7 nucleotides matching TRBD1. Germline trimming cut 4 bases from V and 1 base from J; bases unmatched to any gene: 6. This CDR3 region has 15 residues. The germline CDR1 and CDR2 sequences are KGHSH and LQKENI. This chain's CDR3 is CASSHTTGVQETQYF. The CDR3 DNA sequence: TGTGCCAGCTCACATACAACAGGGGTCCAAGAGACCCAGTACTTC.

This clonotype has at least ten counts. This rearrangement joins TRBV30 to TRBJ1-5; no clear D. The germline V gene encodes CDR1 GTSNPN and CDR2 SVGIG (reference sequence). Trimming pared 2 bases from V and 3 bases from J, leaving 14 bases between. The CDR3 runs 15 residues. The chain's CDR3 is CAWSMWEGNNQPQHF. DNA for the CDR3: TGTGCCTGGAGTATGTGGGAAGGAAACAATCAGCCCCAGCATTTT.

This clonotype was seen many times. The gene calls are TRBV6-5 and TRBJ1-2; the D is unclear. Germline V gene sequence: CDR1 MNHEY, CDR2 SVGAGI. The V end lost 0 bases, the J end lost 0 bases, and 5 bases lay between the germline ends. The CDR3 spans 14 residues. In nucleotides, the CDR3 is TGTGCCAGCAGTTACTCGAGGGCTAACTATGGCTACACCTTC. As protein: CASSYSRANYGYTF.

This clonotype was counted a few times. This sequence joins TRBV5-5 and TRBJ2-2; D might be TRBD2 (5 bases). Deletions cut 8 bases from V and 4 bases from J, with 21 bases between. The CDR3 covers 16 residues. Germline V gene data show CDR1 as SGHKS and CDR2 as YYEKEE (reference sequence). The CDR3 nucleotides read TGTGCCAGTAATTCATTGGGAGACCCCACCACCGGGGAGCTGTTTTTT. It codes for CASNSLGDPTTGELFF.

The chain uses TRBV7-8 and TRBJ2-7, with D maybe TRBD2 (5 bases). The CDR3 sequence is 13 residues long. Trimming shortened V by 8 bases and J by 7 bases, and 18 bases separated the two germline ends. Looked up from germline, CDR1 is SGHVS and CDR2 is FQNEAQ. The CDR3 DNA reads as TGTGCCAGCGGGAGCCTTGGAATGTGGGAGCAGTACTTC. Its protein product is CASGSLGMWEQYF.

This clonotype was recorded at least ten times. This chain's CDR3 is CASRSLGGRGGGYTF. The CDR3 DNA follows: TGTGCCAGCCGTTCTTTGGGGGGAAGAGGGGGTGGCTACACCTTC. This chain uses TRBV6-1 with TRBJ1-2; D might be TRBD1 (6 bases). Trimming cost V 8 bases and J 7 bases, with 23 bases left between them. This CDR3 is built from 15 residues. CDR1 MNHNS and CDR2 SASEGT come from the germline V gene.

This clonotype was observed at least ten times. V gene TRBV3-1 combines with J gene TRBJ1-1; 10 bases are shared with TRBD1. The CDR3 contains 12 residues. V shed 8 bases and J 5 bases; nucleotides not matched to a gene: 2. Germline V lookup: CDR1 LGHDT, CDR2 YNNKEL (reference sequence). CDR3 nucleotides: TGTGCCAGCGCGGGACAGGGGACTGAAGCTTTCTTT. It yields the protein CASAGQGTEAFF.

The V call is TRBV20-1, the J call TRBJ2-1, with 9 positions matching TRBD1. J gave up 0 bases and V 0 bases, and 3 bases lay outside the gene matches. The CDR3 covers 16 residues. The V gene's germline CDR1 is DFQATT and CDR2 SNEGSKA (reference sequence). This CDR3 is CSARDAGQGSYNEQFF. The CDR3, as DNA: TGCAGTGCTAGAGATGCGGGACAGGGCTCCTACAATGAGCAGTTCTTC.

This clonotype was counted many times. The rearrangement links TRBV18 to TRBJ2-5, with a tentative D call TRBD1 (7 bases). This CDR3 spans 15 amino acids. CDR1 and CDR2 from the germline V gene are KGHSH and LQKENI. V lost 4 bases and J lost 9, with 21 bases in between. The CDR3 protein is CASSRGQAPTGAQYF. Here the CDR3 DNA reads TGTGCCAGCTCACGTGGACAGGCCCCGACGGGGGCCCAGTACTTC.

This clonotype was observed many times. The chain couples TRBV29-1 to TRBJ2-1, with a possible D match to TRBD1 (6 bases). Germline values: CDR1 SQVTM, CDR2 ANQGSEA. The CDR3 runs to 15 residues. Trimming cost V 6 bases and J 0 bases, with 15 bases left between them. The chain's CDR3 is CSVVGQLSSYNEQFF. The CDR3 nucleotides read TGCAGCGTAGTTGGACAGTTAAGCTCCTACAATGAGCAGTTCTTC.

This clonotype was recorded at least ten times. The rearrangement joins TRBV2 to TRBJ1-1; D is possibly TRBD1 (5 bases). There are 18 residues in the CDR3. Trimming shortened V by 5 bases and J by 5 bases, and 27 bases separated the two germline ends. Germline V gives CDR1 SNHLY, CDR2 FYNNEI. CDR3 coding DNA: TGTGCCAGCAGTTCGTATAGCCGGTATGGGACCTCGGGGACTGAAGCTTTCTTT. Protein: CASSSYSRYGTSGTEAFF.

This rearrangement joins TRBV5-1 to TRBJ2-5; unclear D gene. The CDR3 contains 12 residues. CDR1 is SGHRS and CDR2 is YFSETQ in the germline V gene. V dropped 3 bases and J dropped 5 bases, with 8 bases sitting between them. The CDR3 region has the DNA TGCGCCAGCAGCTCCGATAGTGAGACCCAGTACTTC. Translated, it gives CASSSDSETQYF.

This clonotype was seen many times. J is TRBJ2-3 and V is TRBV24-1; 8 bases agree with TRBD1. From germline, CDR1 is KGHDR and CDR2 SFDVKD. The CDR3 length is 15 residues. V gave up 6 bases and J gave up 4 bases; unmatched junction bases: 8. Here the CDR3 reads CATSTPGQASDTQYF. The CDR3 DNA reads TGTGCCACCAGTACTCCGGGACAGGCTTCAGATACGCAGTATTTT.

The genes are TRBV28 and TRBJ2-2; 9 bases line up with TRBD2. The CDR3 is 15 residues long. The germline gives CDR1 MDHEN, CDR2 SYDVKM. V was pared by 6 bases and J by 5 bases, with 7 bases of the junction left unmatched. In nucleotides, the CDR3 is TGTGCCAGCAGCACTTGGCGGGAGGGGACCGGGGAGCTGTTTTTT. It is translated as CASSTWREGTGELFF.

The chain employs TRBV28 and TRBJ1-2; D gene uncertain. The V gene lost 6 bases and the J gene lost 8 bases, with 19 bases spanning the gap. The CDR3 covers 14 residues. Germline V CDR1 and CDR2: MDHEN, SYDVKM. Here the CDR3 DNA reads TGTGCCAGCAGAGAGGGCCCCGCGCGTGAAGGCTACACCTTC. Its translation: CASREGPAREGYTF.

This clonotype was detected a few times. The chain is built from TRBV20-1 and TRBJ2-3; TRBD2 aligns across 8 bases. J lost 2 bases, V lost 4 bases, and 8 bases had no gene match. The CDR3 runs to 15 residues. Looked up from germline, CDR1 is DFQATT and CDR2 is SNEGSKA (reference sequence). CDR3 DNA sequence: TGCAGTGCTAAAGTCGGCGGGAGGTCCACAGATACGCAGTATTTT. It codes for CSAKVGGRSTDTQYF.

This clonotype was recorded a few times. The V and J genes are TRBV6-2 or TRBV6-3 and TRBJ1-2, with TRBD1 identical over 11 bases. Germline CDR1 reads MNHEY; CDR2 reads SVGEGT. Trimming cost V 6 bases and J 4 bases; bases outside gene matches: 1. CDR3 length: 13 amino acids. The DNA for the CDR3 is TGTGCCAGCAGAGGGACAGGGGGCTATGGCTACACCTTC. This codes for CASRGTGGYGYTF.

The V and J genes are TRBV24-1 and TRBJ2-1; TRBD2 might be the D (6 bases). V was trimmed by 5 bases and J by 7 bases, leaving 17 bases between them. CDR1 and CDR2 (germline): KGHDR, SFDVKD. The CDR3 extends over 15 amino acids. CDR3 sequence reads: CATSGLPGLGNEQFF. The CDR3 bases are TGTGCCACCAGTGGCCTACCGGGACTGGGGAATGAGCAGTTCTTC.

The chain uses TRBV5-1 and TRBJ2-1; the match to TRBD2 covers 8 bases. Trimming cost V 4 bases and J 1 base; bases outside gene matches: 7. The CDR3 extends over 16 amino acids. Germline values: CDR1 SGHRS, CDR2 YFSETQ. The CDR3 sequence is CASSPRAGESYNEQFF. The CDR3 region has the DNA TGCGCCAGCAGCCCGCGAGCGGGAGAGTCCTACAATGAGCAGTTCTTC.

J is TRBJ1-5 and V is TRBV2; D remains unclear. The CDR3 spans 12 residues. Trimming pared 6 bases from V and 4 bases from J, leaving 7 bases between. Germline loops: CDR1 SNHLY, CDR2 FYNNEI. The chain's CDR3 is CASRVINQPQHF. The CDR3 bases are TGTGCCAGCAGGGTCATTAATCAGCCCCAGCATTTT.